The sequence of this T cell receptor (beta chain) was determined in a study of blood T cell repertoires in COVID-19 (TCRdb year 2020). Regarding the research as a whole: Collaborator samples came from the United States, Italy and Spain and covered acute and convalescent phases of COVID-19. A freely available public database, intended as a resource for researchers studying the immune response to SARS-CoV-2, is where the repertoires were released. Where HLA class I and class II types were available, the types were taken from metadata supplied by the sample provider, not from assay-based typing. Samples were obtained from the ongoing ImmuneRACE study (first 160 participants) and from 1,254 subjects provided by 6 global collaborators. The dataset comprised deeply sampled blood TCRbeta repertoires from subjects exposed to, actively infected with, or recovered from COVID-19. The sample metadata nearly always contained a de-identified subject ID, COVID-19 status, age in years and sex. The material from the prospective study consisted of cDNA or gDNA derived from T cells, B-cell-depleted T cells, or PBMCs.

Whole blood was collected in K2EDTA tubes by collaborating institutions according to the institutions' own protocols. For TCRbeta analysis, collaborator samples were shipped as frozen whole blood, as isolated PBMCs, or as DNA extracted from either sample type. With respect to this clone: Its antigen target is currently unknown. The record has no base qualities; no much larger clone is one base away.

The paper's findings and limits, for the study overall: How much clinical and demographic metadata was included differed by source and by participant, and the metadata was provided uncurated.

TCRbeta CDR3 regions were amplified from genomic DNA by means of the immunoSEQ Assay, a bias-controlled multiplex PCR. On the study's bioinformatics: Nucleated cell counts per sample were estimated from amplification of reference gene primers within the assay. Sequence reads were collapsed and filtered to measure the absolute abundance of every unique TCRbeta CDR3 rearrangement. For each sample, productive Simpson clonality was calculated as the square root of Simpson's diversity index over productive rearrangements. As stored in TCRdb, this immuneACCESS dataset retains in-frame rearrangements with V and J assigned. A fraction of the clones does not appear; measured against another copy, unresolved V genes explain less than half of the discrepancy, and the remainder lacks a known reason. The DNA was the basis for D and trimming; V, J and clone size are from that table. The sample includes 89,000 or so clones, with 85% observed a single time. Roughly 40% of the sample is taken by the ten largest.

This TCR came from a man older than 75 with acute or convalescent COVID-19. The sequenced sample consisted of peripheral blood.

CDR3 loop: CASSYPGQPSNQPQHF. The DNA sequence is as follows: TGTGCCAGCAGTTATCCGGGACAGCCAAGCAATCAGCCCCAGCATTTT. The rearrangement combines TRBV6-5 with TRBJ1-5, and 7 junctional nucleotides match TRBD1. Trimmed from V: 3 bases; trimmed from J: 1 base; junction bases lacking a gene match: 6. Per the germline V gene, MNHEY is the CDR1 and SVGAGI is the CDR2. The CDR3 runs 16 residues from the cysteine to the phenylalanine. Of the read, only the CDR3 DNA is kept; its 48 bases are in frame from base 1.